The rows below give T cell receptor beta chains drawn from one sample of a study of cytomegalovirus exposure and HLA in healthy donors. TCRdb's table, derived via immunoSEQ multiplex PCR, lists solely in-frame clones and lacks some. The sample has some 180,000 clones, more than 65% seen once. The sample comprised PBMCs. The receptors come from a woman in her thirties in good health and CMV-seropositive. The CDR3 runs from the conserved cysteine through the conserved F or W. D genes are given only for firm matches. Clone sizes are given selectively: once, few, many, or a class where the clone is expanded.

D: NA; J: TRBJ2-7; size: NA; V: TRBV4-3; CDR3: CASSPSEGTYEQYF; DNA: TGCGCCAGCAGCCCATCGGAGGGGACCTACGAGCAGTACTTC
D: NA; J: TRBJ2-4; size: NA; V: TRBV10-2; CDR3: CASSIARPRLQGSPIAKNIQYF; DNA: TGCGCCAGCAGTATAGCCCGGCCACGGCTTCAGGGCTCTCCTATAGCCAAAAACATTCAGTACTTC
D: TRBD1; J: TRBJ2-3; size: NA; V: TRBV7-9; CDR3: CASSQGQGPTDTQYF; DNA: TGTGCCAGCAGCCAAGGACAGGGACCCACAGATACGCAGTATTTT
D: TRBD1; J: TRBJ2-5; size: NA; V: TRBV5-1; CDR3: CASNPGGTFLARPPMTQYF; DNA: TGCGCCAGCAACCCAGGGGGCACTTTTCTGGCCAGACCCCCGATGACCCAGTACTTC
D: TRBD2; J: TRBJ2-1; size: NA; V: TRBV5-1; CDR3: CASRGPGLTGGNNEQFF; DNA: TGCGCCAGCCGAGGGCCGGGACTAACGGGGGGTAACAATGAGCAGTTCTTC
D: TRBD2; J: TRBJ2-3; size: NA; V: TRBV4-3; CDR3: CASSPERGGTDTQYF; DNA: TGCGCCAGCAGCCCAGAGCGGGGGGGCACAGATACGCAGTATTTT
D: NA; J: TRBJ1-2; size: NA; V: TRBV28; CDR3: CASSYSRLYYGYTF; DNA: TGTGCCAGCAGTTATAGCAGACTTTACTATGGCTACACCTTC
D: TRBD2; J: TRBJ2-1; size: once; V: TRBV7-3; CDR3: CASSSRGTKSYNEQFF; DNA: TGTGCCAGCAGCTCCAGAGGGACTAAATCCTACAATGAGCAGTTCTTC
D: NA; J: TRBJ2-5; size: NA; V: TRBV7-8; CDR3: CASSSPRVRGRETQYF; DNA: TGTGCCAGCAGCTCTCCTCGTGTCAGGGGGAGGGAGACCCAGTACTTC
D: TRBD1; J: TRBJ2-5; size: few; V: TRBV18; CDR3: CASSLQGETQYF; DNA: TGTGCCAGCTCACTACAGGGGGAGACCCAGTACTTC
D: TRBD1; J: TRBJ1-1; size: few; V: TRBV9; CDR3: CASSARGPEAFF; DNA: TGTGCCAGCAGCGCCAGGGGGCCCGAAGCTTTCTTT
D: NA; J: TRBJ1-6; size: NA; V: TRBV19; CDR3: CASSPRGSESPLHF; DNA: TGTGCCAGTAGCCCCCGAGGGTCCGAATCACCCCTCCACTTT
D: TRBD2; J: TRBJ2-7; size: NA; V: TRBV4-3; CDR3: CASSQELLAGSYEQYF; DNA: TGCGCCAGCAGCCAAGAGTTACTAGCGGGTTCCTACGAGCAGTACTTC
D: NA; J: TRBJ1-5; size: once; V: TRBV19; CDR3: CASSIGGRQQPQHF; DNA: TGTGCCAGTAGTATTGGCGGGCGTCAACAGCCCCAGCATTTT
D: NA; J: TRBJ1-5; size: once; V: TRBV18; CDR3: CASSQQGNRNQPQHF; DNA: TGTGCCAGCTCTCAGCAGGGGAATCGCAATCAGCCCCAGCATTTT
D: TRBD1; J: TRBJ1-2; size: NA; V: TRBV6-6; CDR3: CASSSAGQRVYTF; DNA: TGTGCCAGCAGTTCGGCGGGACAGCGGGTCTACACCTTC
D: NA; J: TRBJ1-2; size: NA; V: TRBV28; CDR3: CASSSLSRNYGYTF; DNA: TGTGCCAGCTCCTCGTTGTCACGGAACTATGGCTACACCTTC
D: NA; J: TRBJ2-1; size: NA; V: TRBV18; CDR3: CASSLSRLDYNEQFF; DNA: TGTGCCAGCTCACTATCCCGACTTGACTACAATGAGCAGTTCTTC
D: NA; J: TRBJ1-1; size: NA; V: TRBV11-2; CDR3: CASSSPAGEAFF; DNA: TGTGCCAGCTCCTCTCCCGCGGGTGAAGCTTTCTTT
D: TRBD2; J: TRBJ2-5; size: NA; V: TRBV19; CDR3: CASSTGTSGVETQYF; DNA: TGTGCCAGTAGTACGGGGACTAGCGGGGTAGAGACCCAGTACTTC
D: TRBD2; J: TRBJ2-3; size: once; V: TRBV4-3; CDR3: CASSQDLRVAGGRTQYF; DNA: TGCGCCAGCAGCCAAGACCTAAGGGTAGCGGGGGGGAGGACGCAGTATTTT
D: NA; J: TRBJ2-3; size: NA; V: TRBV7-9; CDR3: CASSLVRDSDTQYF; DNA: TGTGCCAGCAGCTTAGTCAGGGATTCAGATACGCAGTATTTT
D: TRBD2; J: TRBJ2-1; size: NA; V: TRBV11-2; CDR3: CASSLNSGGFNEQFF; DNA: TGTGCCAGCAGCTTAAATAGCGGGGGGTTCAATGAGCAGTTCTTC
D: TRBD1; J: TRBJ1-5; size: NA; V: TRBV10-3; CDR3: CAIRDRDNQAQHF; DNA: TGTGCCATCCGGGACAGGGACAATCAGGCCCAGCATTTT
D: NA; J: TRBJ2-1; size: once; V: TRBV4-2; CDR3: CASRGPGTAREQFF; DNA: TGTGCCAGCAGGGGCCCCGGGACTGCCAGGGAGCAGTTCTTC
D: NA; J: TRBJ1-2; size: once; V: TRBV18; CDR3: CASSPFRGSEGYGYTF; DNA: TGTGCCAGCTCCCCCTTTAGAGGGTCGGAGGGTTATGGCTACACCTTC
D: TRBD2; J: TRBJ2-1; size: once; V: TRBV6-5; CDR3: CASSPSGGANNEQFF; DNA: TGTGCCAGCAGTCCTAGCGGGGGGGCAAACAATGAGCAGTTCTTC
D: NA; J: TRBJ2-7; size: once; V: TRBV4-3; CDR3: CASSHGASYEQYF; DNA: TGCGCCAGCAGCCACGGAGCGTCCTACGAGCAGTACTTC
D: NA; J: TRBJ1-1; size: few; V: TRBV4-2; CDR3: CASSQVYVNTEAFF; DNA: TGTGCCAGCAGCCAAGTCTACGTTAACACTGAAGCTTTCTTT
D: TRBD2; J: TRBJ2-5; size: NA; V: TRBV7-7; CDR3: CASSSRRGLVGGETQYF; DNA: TGTGCCAGCAGCTCTCGACGGGGACTAGTAGGGGGAGAGACCCAGTACTTC
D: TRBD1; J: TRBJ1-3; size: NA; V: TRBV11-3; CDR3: CASSLFSGGNSGNTIYF; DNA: TGTGCCAGCAGCTTGTTTTCAGGGGGCAACTCTGGAAACACCATATATTTT
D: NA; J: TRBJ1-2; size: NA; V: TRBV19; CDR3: CASSIRSGNYGYTF; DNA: TGTGCCAGTAGTATCAGGTCAGGTAACTATGGCTACACCTTC
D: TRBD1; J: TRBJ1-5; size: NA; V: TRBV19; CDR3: CASSPGTESDYSNQPQHF; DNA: TGTGCCAGTAGTCCAGGGACAGAAAGCGACTATAGCAATCAGCCCCAGCATTTT
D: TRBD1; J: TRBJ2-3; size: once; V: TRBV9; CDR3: CASSAKTQGDTDTQYF; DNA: TGTGCCAGCAGCGCTAAGACACAGGGGGACACAGATACGCAGTATTTT
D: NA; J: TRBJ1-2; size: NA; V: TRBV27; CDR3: CASSFLAGGNYGYTF; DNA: TGTGCCAGCAGTTTTCTGGCCGGCGGGAACTATGGCTACACCTTC
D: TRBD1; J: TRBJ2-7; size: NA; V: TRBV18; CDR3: CASSPPGQGVYEQYF; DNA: TGTGCCAGCTCACCACCGGGACAGGGGGTTTACGAGCAGTACTTC
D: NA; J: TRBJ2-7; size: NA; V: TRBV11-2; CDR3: CASSSEVHEQYF; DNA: TGTGCCAGCAGCTCGGAGGTTCACGAGCAGTACTTC
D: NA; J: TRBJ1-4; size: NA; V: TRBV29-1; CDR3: CSVQESGALNEKLFF; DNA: TGCAGCGTTCAAGAGTCAGGGGCCTTGAATGAAAAACTGTTTTTT
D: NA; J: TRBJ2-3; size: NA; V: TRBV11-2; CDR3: CASSSGGWDTQYF; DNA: TGTGCCAGCAGCTCGGGCGGGTGGGATACGCAGTATTTT
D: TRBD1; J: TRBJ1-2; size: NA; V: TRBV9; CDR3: CASKDRNYGYTF; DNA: TGTGCCAGCAAGGACAGGAACTATGGCTACACCTTC
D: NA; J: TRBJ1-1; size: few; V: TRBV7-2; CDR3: CASSLYGRGNTEAFF; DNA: TGTGCCAGCAGCTTGTATGGGAGGGGGAACACTGAAGCTTTCTTT
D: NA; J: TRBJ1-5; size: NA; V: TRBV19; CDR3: CVSKNTQGSWPNQPQHF; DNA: TGCGTCAGTAAGAACACCCAGGGTTCGTGGCCCAATCAGCCCCAGCATTTT
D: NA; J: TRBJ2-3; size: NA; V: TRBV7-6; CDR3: CASSLGQAKSTDTQYF; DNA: TGTGCCAGCAGCTTAGGGCAGGCTAAAAGCACAGATACGCAGTATTTT
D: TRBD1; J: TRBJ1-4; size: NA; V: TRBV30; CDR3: CAWSRGGRGNEKLFF; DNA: TGTGCCTGGAGCCGAGGGGGCAGGGGGAATGAAAAACTGTTTTTT
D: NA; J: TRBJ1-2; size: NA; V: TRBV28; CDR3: CASSSGGRSHGYTF; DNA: TGTGCCAGCAGCAGCGGGGGGCGATCTCATGGCTACACCTTC
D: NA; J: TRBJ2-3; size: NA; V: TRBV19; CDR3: CASSINPALEVDTQYF; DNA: TGTGCCAGTAGTATTAACCCCGCTCTAGAGGTAGATACGCAGTATTTT
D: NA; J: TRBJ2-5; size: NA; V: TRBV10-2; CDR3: CASSGGRGETQYF; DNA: TGCGCCAGCAGTGGTGGCAGGGGAGAGACCCAGTACTTC
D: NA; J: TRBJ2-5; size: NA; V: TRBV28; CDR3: CASSLITGQETQYF; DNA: TGTGCCAGCAGTTTAATTACAGGACAGGAGACCCAGTACTTC
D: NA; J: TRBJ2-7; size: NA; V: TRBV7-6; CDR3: CASSLASFGNEQYF; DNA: TGTGCCAGCAGCCTCGCATCATTCGGGAACGAGCAGTACTTC
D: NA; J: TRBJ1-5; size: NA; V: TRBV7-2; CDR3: CASSLGRNSNQPQHF; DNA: TGTGCCAGCAGCTTGGGGAGGAATAGCAATCAGCCCCAGCATTTT
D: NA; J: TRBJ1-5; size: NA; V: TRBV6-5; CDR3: CASRPQGQGQPQHF; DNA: TGTGCCAGCAGGCCTCAGGGGCAAGGTCAGCCCCAGCATTTT
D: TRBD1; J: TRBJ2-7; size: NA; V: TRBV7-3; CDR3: CASSSTGDGVYEQYF; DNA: TGTGCCAGCAGCTCGACAGGGGATGGGGTCTACGAGCAGTACTTC
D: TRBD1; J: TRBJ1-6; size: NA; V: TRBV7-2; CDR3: CASSPQGESPLHF; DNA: TGTGCCAGCAGCCCACAGGGGGAGTCACCCCTCCACTTT
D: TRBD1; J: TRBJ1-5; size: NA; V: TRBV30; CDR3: CAWSADRGPYSNQPQHF; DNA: TGTGCCTGGAGCGCGGACAGGGGGCCCTATAGCAATCAGCCCCAGCATTTT
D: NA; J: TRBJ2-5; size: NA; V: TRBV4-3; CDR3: CASSRSVRETQYF; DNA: TGCGCCAGCAGCCGGTCCGTGAGGGAGACCCAGTACTTC
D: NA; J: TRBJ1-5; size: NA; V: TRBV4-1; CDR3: CASGTGGSQPQHF; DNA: TGCGCCAGTGGCACGGGGGGGAGTCAGCCCCAGCATTTT
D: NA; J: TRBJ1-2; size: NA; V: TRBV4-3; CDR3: CASSQDLGTLANYGYTF; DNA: TGCGCCAGCAGCCAAGATCTGGGGACACTTGCTAACTATGGCTACACCTTC
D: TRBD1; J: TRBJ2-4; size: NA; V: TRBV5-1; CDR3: CASSPRTGQAKNIQYF; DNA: TGCGCCAGCAGCCCACGGACAGGGCAAGCCAAAAACATTCAGTACTTC
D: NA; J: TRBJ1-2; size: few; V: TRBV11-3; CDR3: CASSSSGGSYGYTF; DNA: TGTGCCAGCAGCTCATCGGGGGGCTCCTATGGCTACACCTTC
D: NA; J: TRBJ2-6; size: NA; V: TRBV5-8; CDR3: CASSLGYRSGANVLTF; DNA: TGTGCCAGCAGCTTGGGGTACAGGTCTGGGGCCAACGTCCTGACTTTC